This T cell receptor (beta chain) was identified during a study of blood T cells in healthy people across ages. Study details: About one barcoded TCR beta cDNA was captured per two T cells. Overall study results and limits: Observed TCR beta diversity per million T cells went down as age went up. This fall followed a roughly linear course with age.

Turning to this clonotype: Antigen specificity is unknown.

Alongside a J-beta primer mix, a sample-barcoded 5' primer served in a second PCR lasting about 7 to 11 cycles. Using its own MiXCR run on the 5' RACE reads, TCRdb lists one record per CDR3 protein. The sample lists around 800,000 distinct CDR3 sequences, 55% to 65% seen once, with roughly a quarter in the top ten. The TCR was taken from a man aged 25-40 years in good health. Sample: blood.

CDR3 nucleotide sequence: TGTGCCTGGAGCGGGGGGGGCACCGGGGAGCTGTTTTTT. Protein: CAWSGGGTGELFF. V and J are TRBV30 and TRBJ2-2; 8 nucleotides align to TRBD2. Germline V lookup: CDR1 GTSNPN, CDR2 SVGIG (reference sequence). The CDR3 has 13 residues. The V segment lost 3 bases and the J segment 4 bases; nucleotides outside the gene matches: 1.